Detailed here is one T cell receptor beta chain. Repertoires were generated with immunoSEQ multiplex PCR, while TCRdb's copy carries only in-frame clones and drops some. In the table there are 65,000 to 80,000 clones, 85% to 90% of which are singletons. The sample belongs to a study of control samples from healthy donors and cancer patients. V was cut by 3 bases and J by 4 bases, with 12 bases left in between. The CDR3 has 14 amino acids. CDR1 is SGHAT, CDR2 FQDESV, per germline (reference sequence). The sequence was obtained from a woman between 55 and 75 years old with head and neck cancer. Sequencing was carried out using PBMCs. The rearrangement joins TRBV11-1 to TRBJ1-2; a weak D match, TRBD1 (6 bases). The CDR3 DNA is TGTGCCAGCAGCTTGGACAGAACCCCCTATGGCTACACCTTC. Residues: CASSLDRTPYGYTF.